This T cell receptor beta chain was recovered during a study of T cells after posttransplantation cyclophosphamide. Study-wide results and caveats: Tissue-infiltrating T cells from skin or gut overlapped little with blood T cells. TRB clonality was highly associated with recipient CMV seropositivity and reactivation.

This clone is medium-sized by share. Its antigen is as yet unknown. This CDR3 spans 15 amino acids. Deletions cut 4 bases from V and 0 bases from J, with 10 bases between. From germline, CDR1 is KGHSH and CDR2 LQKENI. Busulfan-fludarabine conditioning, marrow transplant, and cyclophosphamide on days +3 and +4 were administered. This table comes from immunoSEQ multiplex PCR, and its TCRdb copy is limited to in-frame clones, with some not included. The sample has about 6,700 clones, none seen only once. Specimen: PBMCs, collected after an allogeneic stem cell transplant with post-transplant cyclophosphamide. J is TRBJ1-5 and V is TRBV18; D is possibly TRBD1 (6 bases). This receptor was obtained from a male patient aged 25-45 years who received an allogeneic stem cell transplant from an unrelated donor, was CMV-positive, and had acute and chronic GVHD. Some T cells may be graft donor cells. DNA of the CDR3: TGTGCCAGCTCACTAGAACAGGGTAGCAATCAGCCCCAGCATTTT. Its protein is CASSLEQGSNQPQHF.